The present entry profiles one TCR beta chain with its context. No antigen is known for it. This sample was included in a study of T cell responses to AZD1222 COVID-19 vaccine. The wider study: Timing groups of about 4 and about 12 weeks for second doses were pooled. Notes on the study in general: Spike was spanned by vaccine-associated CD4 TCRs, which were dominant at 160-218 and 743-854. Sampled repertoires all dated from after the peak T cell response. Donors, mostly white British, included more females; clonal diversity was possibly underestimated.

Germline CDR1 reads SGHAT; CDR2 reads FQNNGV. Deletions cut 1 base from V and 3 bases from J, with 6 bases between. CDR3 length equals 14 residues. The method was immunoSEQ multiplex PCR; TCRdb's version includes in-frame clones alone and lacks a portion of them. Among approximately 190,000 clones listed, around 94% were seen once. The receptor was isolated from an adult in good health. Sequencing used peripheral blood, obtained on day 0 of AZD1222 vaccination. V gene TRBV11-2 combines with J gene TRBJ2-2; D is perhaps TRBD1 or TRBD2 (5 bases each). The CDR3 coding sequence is TGTGCCAGCAGCTTAGGGGGGTACACCGGGGAGCTGTTTTTT. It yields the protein CASSLGGYTGELFF.